The rows below give T cell receptor beta chains drawn from one sample of a study of T cell responses to AZD1222 COVID-19 vaccine. Measured with immunoSEQ multiplex PCR; TCRdb has only the in-frame clones, and not every one. Among over 130,000 clones listed, around 91% were seen once. Here the sequenced sample was peripheral blood, taken on day 0 of AZD1222 vaccination. Receptor source: an adult in good health. Each CDR3 is given with its conserved first and last residue. The D gene is left open where the match is weak. Part of the rows lack a size; the others show once, few, many or a class for expanded clones.

J gene,V gene,D gene,clone size,CDR3 protein,CDR3 DNA
TRBJ1-1,TRBV14,NA,NA,CASSQRILNTEAFF,TGTGCCAGCAGCCAAAGAATACTGAACACTGAAGCTTTCTTT
TRBJ2-1,TRBV11-2,TRBD2,NA,CASSLVGGRLYNEQFF,TGTGCCAGCAGCTTGGTAGGCGGGAGGTTATACAATGAGCAGTTCTTC
TRBJ2-7,TRBV11-2,NA,NA,CASGYTGTYEQYF,TGTGCCAGCGGCTACACGGGGACGTACGAGCAGTACTTC
TRBJ2-6,TRBV6-5,NA,NA,CASSYAGANVLTF,TGTGCCAGCAGTTACGCTGGGGCCAACGTCCTGACTTTC
TRBJ2-3,TRBV7-8,NA,NA,CATTARGVPTDTQYF,TGTGCCACTACGGCAAGAGGTGTCCCCACAGATACGCAGTATTTT
TRBJ1-4,TRBV24-1,NA,NA,CATSDSGHVHEKLFF,TGTGCCACCAGTGATTCGGGACACGTCCACGAAAAACTGTTTTTT
TRBJ1-1,TRBV28,NA,NA,CASRPPVSDAEAFF,TGTGCCAGCAGACCCCCTGTTAGCGATGCTGAAGCTTTCTTT
TRBJ1-1,TRBV7-8,NA,NA,CASSLTEAFF,TGTGCCAGCAGCCTCACTGAAGCTTTCTTT
TRBJ2-5,TRBV2,TRBD2,NA,CASSDSGGPGKTQYF,TGTGCCAGCAGCGATAGCGGGGGTCCGGGGAAGACCCAGTACTTC
TRBJ2-5,TRBV3-1/TRBV3-2,TRBD2,NA,CASSRAGGPSETQYF,TGTGCCAGCAGCCGAGCGGGAGGGCCCTCGGAGACCCAGTACTTC
TRBJ1-1,TRBV15,NA,NA,CATSTSHVDGTEAFF,TGTGCCACCAGCACCTCCCACGTGGACGGCACTGAAGCTTTCTTT
TRBJ1-4,TRBV5-1,NA,NA,CASSTNVGRNEKLFF,TGCGCCAGCAGCACCAATGTGGGGAGGAATGAAAAACTGTTTTTT
TRBJ2-7,TRBV7-9,NA,NA,CASSSHVGSYYEQYF,TGTGCCAGCAGTTCCCACGTTGGAAGCTACTACGAGCAGTACTTC
TRBJ1-5,TRBV18,TRBD1,NA,CASSAGQGSQPQHF,TGTGCCAGCTCCGCGGGACAGGGCAGCCAGCCCCAGCATTTT
TRBJ2-5,TRBV19,NA,NA,CASSIAVETQYF,TGTGCCAGTAGTATAGCGGTGGAGACCCAGTACTTC
TRBJ1-2,TRBV5-1,TRBD1,NA,CASSFGDSQNYGYTF,TGCGCCAGCAGCTTCGGGGACAGCCAAAACTATGGCTACACCTTC
TRBJ1-3,TRBV7-6,NA,NA,CASSSRAGDLYSGNTIYF,TGTGCCAGCAGCTCGCGGGCAGGGGATTTATACTCTGGAAACACCATATATTTT
TRBJ2-7,TRBV20-1,NA,NA,CSASPVGTGYEQYF,TGCAGTGCTAGTCCTGTCGGGACGGGGTACGAGCAGTACTTC
TRBJ1-1,TRBV11-2,NA,NA,CASSIEPQGRGAEAFF,TGTGCCAGCAGCATCGAACCACAGGGTAGAGGCGCTGAAGCTTTCTTT
TRBJ2-5,TRBV7-3,NA,NA,CASSLTGRGETQYF,TGTGCCAGCAGTTTAACAGGGCGCGGGGAGACCCAGTACTTC
TRBJ1-2,TRBV7-3,TRBD1,NA,CASSLRQGRNYGYTF,TGTGCCAGCAGCCTACGACAGGGGAGGAACTATGGCTACACCTTC
TRBJ1-2,TRBV19,NA,NA,CASSIASFNYGYTF,TGTGCCAGTAGTATAGCATCCTTTAACTATGGCTACACCTTC
TRBJ1-5,TRBV19,NA,NA,CASSILARDNQPQHF,TGTGCCAGTAGTATCTTGGCCAGGGACAATCAGCCCCAGCATTTT
TRBJ1-6,TRBV30,NA,NA,CAWSVEFSPLHF,TGTGCCTGGAGTGTAGAGTTTTCACCCCTCCACTTT
TRBJ2-5,TRBV5-1,TRBD2,once,CASSEGGYQETQYF,TGCGCCAGCTCCGAGGGAGGGTATCAAGAGACCCAGTACTTC
TRBJ1-1,TRBV7-9,NA,NA,CASSLAQGVYEAFF,TGTGCCAGCAGCTTAGCTCAGGGTGTCTACGAAGCTTTCTTT
TRBJ1-2,TRBV20-1,NA,once,CSARDFGYTF,TGCAGTGCTCGGGATTTTGGCTACACCTTC
TRBJ2-4,TRBV27,TRBD1,NA,CASSFRQGENIQYF,TGTGCCAGCAGTTTCCGACAGGGCGAAAACATTCAGTACTTC
TRBJ1-2,TRBV2,NA,NA,CASSEIGGAGYGYTF,TGTGCCAGCAGTGAAATTGGGGGAGCTGGCTATGGCTACACCTTC
TRBJ2-5,TRBV28,NA,few,CASSRSTRLITKTQYF,TGTGCCAGCAGCCGATCTACTAGGTTGATCACGAAGACCCAGTACTTC
TRBJ2-5,TRBV12-2,NA,NA,CASRLAPEREEKETQYF,TGTGCAAGTCGCTTAGCGCCCGAGCGGGAGGAGAAAGAGACCCAGTACTTC
TRBJ1-1,TRBV7-9,NA,NA,CASSSLGQNTEAFF,TGTGCCAGCAGCTCGCTCGGACAGAACACTGAAGCTTTCTTT